This is a list of T cell receptor beta chains from one sample in a study of blood T cells in healthy people across ages. MiXCR, applied by TCRdb to the 5' RACE reads, yields one record per CDR3 protein. This table has about 1.1 million distinct CDR3 sequences, 30% to 40% appearing once. Sequences were obtained from blood. The receptors come from a man between 18 and 29 years old in good health. CDR3s include the opening cysteine and the closing phenylalanine or tryptophan. The D gene is left open where the match is weak. Size tells how often a clone was seen (once, few, many) or the class of an expanded clone, and some rows leave it out.

D,J,V,size,CDR3,DNA
-,TRBJ2-6,TRBV20-1,-,CSARDRPSGANVLTF,TGCAGTGCTAGAGATCGCCCTTCTGGGGCCAACGTCCTGACTTTC
TRBD1,TRBJ1-2,TRBV6-5,few,CASSRTGGCGYTF,TGTGCCAGCAGCCGGACAGGGGGCTGTGGCTACACCTTC
TRBD1,TRBJ2-7,TRBV2,few,CASSQRDRSLLPPYEQYF,TGTGCCAGCAGCCAACGGGACAGGAGCCTTTTACCCCCATACGAGCAGTACTTC
-,TRBJ1-2,TRBV20-1,-,CSAKFEGMNYGYTF,TGCAGTGCTAAGTTTGAGGGGATGAACTATGGCTACACCTTC
TRBD2,TRBJ2-1,TRBV5-1,few,CASSSDGGIYNEQFF,TGCGCCAGCAGCTCTGACGGGGGGATCTACAATGAGCAGTTCTTC
TRBD2,TRBJ2-1,TRBV9,few,CASSVAPTSGGDNEQFF,TGTGCCAGCAGCGTAGCCCCGACTAGCGGGGGAGACAATGAGCAGTTCTTC
-,TRBJ1-6,TRBV25-1,-,CASSAPLPGENSPLHF,TGTGCCAGCAGTGCACCGCTCCCAGGGGAAAATTCACCCCTCCACTTT
-,TRBJ2-1,TRBV4-3,-,CASSQGDVRSYNEQFF,TGCGCCAGCAGCCAAGGGGACGTTCGCTCCTACAATGAGCAGTTCTTC
-,TRBJ1-1,TRBV9,few,CASSRRGLDTEAFF,TGTGCCAGCAGCCGCAGGGGTCTAGACACTGAAGCTTTCTTT
-,TRBJ1-1,TRBV5-1,-,CASSFRGAANKNTEAFF,TGCGCCAGCAGCTTCAGAGGGGCGGCGAATAAGAACACTGAAGCTTTCTTT
-,TRBJ2-1,TRBV7-3,-,CASSLGLGRGYNEQFF,TGTGCCAGCAGCTTAGGTTTGGGGAGAGGCTACAATGAGCAGTTCTTC
-,TRBJ2-7,TRBV7-2,-,CASSLGAGAGENEQYF,TGTGCCAGCAGCTTAGGGGCGGGCGCGGGCGAGAACGAGCAGTACTTC
-,TRBJ1-1,TRBV4-1,few,CASSQDASQGTEAFF,TGCGCCAGCAGCCAAGATGCATCCCAGGGAACTGAAGCTTTCTTT
-,TRBJ2-1,TRBV20-1,-,CSARDLAGDMYNEQFF,TGCAGTGCTAGAGATCTGGCGGGGGACATGTACAATGAGCAGTTCTTC
TRBD2,TRBJ2-1,TRBV7-6,-,CASSLSQGLLNEQFF,TGTGCCAGCAGCCTCTCTCAGGGACTACTCAATGAGCAGTTCTTC
-,TRBJ2-1,TRBV21-1,few,CASPQGEIEFF,TGTGCCAGTCCGCAGGGGGAGATTGAGTTCTTC
-,TRBJ1-4,TRBV9,-,CASSAGSRNEKLFF,TGTGCCAGCAGCGCAGGCAGCCGTAATGAAAAACTGTTTTTT
-,TRBJ2-4,TRBV10-3,-,CAISGSAGRENIQYF,TGTGCCATCAGTGGGTCGGCGGGCCGAGAAAACATTCAGTACTTC
-,TRBJ1-3,TRBV20-1,-,CSATPGFPGNTIYF,TGCAGTGCCACGCCTGGGTTTCCGGGAAACACCATATATTTT
-,TRBJ1-1,TRBV20-1,-,CSASPQLEAFF,TGCAGTGCTAGTCCCCAGCTTGAAGCTTTCTTT
-,TRBJ1-1,TRBV5-1,-,CASSLKVHNTEAFF,TGCGCCAGCAGCTTGAAGGTCCATAACACTGAAGCTTTCTTT
-,TRBJ2-3,TRBV24-1,-,CATSDLLVGGTDTQYF,TGTGCCACCAGTGACCTCCTGGTAGGGGGCACAGATACGCAGTATTTT
-,TRBJ1-5,TRBV19,-,CASSSAGQISNQPQHF,TGTGCCAGTAGCTCCGCCGGGCAGATCTCCAATCAGCCCCAGCATTTT
-,TRBJ2-3,TRBV7-9,-,CASSPLGVTDTQYF,TGTGCCAGCAGCCCCCTGGGGGTCACAGATACGCAGTATTTT
-,TRBJ2-3,TRBV11-2,-,CASSFYNTDTQYF,TGTGCCAGCAGCTTCTACAACACAGATACGCAGTATTTT